Reported below is one T cell receptor (beta chain). The antigen is undetermined. Only in-frame clones appear in the TCRdb table, and some are missing; sequencing was by immunoSEQ multiplex PCR. Of 25,000 to 30,000 clones listed, about four fifths are singletons. The data were taken from a study of T cells in narcolepsy. Background on the study: Patients with NT1 or NT2 and healthy control donors were enrolled. Study-wide points: Some memory CD4+ repertoires had no autoreactive clone sequences. Blood of same and different patients, but not healthy controls, reportedly held recurring autoreactive clonotypes.

The germline V gene has CDR1 SGHAT and CDR2 FQNNGV. Trimming took 1 base from V and 1 from J; bases not matched to a gene: 8. This CDR3 region has 17 residues. This receptor was obtained from a human donor in good health. Sequencing was done on a sample of memory (CD45RA-) CD4+ T cells from blood. V and J are TRBV11-2 and TRBJ2-5, with 8 bases aligning to TRBD2. CDR3 residues: CASSLGRGLVIQETQYF. The CDR3 DNA reads TGTGCCAGCAGCTTAGGAAGGGGACTAGTCATCCAAGAGACCCAGTACTTC. The complete variable domain, with remaining parts taken from reference TRBV11-2 and TRBJ2-5, reads EAGVAQSPRYKIIEKRQSVAFWCNPISGHATLYWYQQILGQGPKLLIQFQNNGVVDDSQLPKDRFSAERLKGVDSTLKIQPAKLEDSAVYLCASSLGRGLVIQETQYFGPGTRLLVL.